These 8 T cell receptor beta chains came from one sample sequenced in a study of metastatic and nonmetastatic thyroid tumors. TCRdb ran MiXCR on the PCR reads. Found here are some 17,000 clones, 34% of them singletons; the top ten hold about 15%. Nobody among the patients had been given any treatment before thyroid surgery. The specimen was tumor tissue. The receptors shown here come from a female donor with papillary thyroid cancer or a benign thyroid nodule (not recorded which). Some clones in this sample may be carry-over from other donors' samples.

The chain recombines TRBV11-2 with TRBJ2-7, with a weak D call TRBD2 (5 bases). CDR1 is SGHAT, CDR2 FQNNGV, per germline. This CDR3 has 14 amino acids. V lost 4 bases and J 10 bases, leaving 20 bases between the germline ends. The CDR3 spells CASSSGSPPYYQYF. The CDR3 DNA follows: TGTGCCAGCAGCTCGGGGTCTCCCCCCTACTATCAGTACTTC. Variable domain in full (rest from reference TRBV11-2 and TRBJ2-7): EAGVAQSPRYKIIEKRQSVAFWCNPISGHATLYWYQQILGQGPKLLIQFQNNGVVDDSQLPKDRFSAERLKGVDSTLKIQPAKLEDSAVYLCASSSGSPPYYQYFGPGTRLTVT.

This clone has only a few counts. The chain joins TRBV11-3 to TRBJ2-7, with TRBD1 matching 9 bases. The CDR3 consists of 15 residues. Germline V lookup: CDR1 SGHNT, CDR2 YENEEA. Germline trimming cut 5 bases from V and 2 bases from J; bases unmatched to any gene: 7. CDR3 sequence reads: CASSLGQGSTYEQYF. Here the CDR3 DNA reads TGTGCCAGCAGCCTAGGACAGGGGTCCACCTACGAGCAGTACTTC.

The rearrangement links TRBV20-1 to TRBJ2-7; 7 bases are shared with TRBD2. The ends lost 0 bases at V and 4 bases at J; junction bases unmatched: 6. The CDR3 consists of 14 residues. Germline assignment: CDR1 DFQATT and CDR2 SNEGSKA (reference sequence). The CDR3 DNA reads TGCAGTGCTAGAGATTCCCCTAGCGGATACGAGCAGTACTTC. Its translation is CSARDSPSGYEQYF.

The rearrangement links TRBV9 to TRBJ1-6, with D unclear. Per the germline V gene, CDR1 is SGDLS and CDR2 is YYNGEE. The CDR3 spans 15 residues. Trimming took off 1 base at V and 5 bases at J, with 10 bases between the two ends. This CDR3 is CASSVLPENNSPLHF. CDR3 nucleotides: TGTGCCAGCAGCGTACTGCCGGAAAATAATTCACCCCTCCACTTT.

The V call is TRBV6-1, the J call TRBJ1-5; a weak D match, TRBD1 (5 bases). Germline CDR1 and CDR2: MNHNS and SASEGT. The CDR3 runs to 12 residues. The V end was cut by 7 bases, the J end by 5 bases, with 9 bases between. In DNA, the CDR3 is TGTGCCAGCAAACAGGTACATCAGCCCCAGCATTTT. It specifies CASKQVHQPQHF.

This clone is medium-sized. CDR3 in amino acids: CASSYSPSLTGELFF. CDR3 sequence (DNA): TGTGCCAGCAGTTACTCGCCTAGCCTCACCGGGGAGCTGTTTTTT. The chain is built from TRBV6-5 and TRBJ2-2; tentatively, D is TRBD2 (5 bases). V lost 0 bases and J 4 bases, leaving 9 bases between the germline ends. CDR1 MNHEY and CDR2 SVGAGI come from the germline V gene. The CDR3 spans 15 residues.

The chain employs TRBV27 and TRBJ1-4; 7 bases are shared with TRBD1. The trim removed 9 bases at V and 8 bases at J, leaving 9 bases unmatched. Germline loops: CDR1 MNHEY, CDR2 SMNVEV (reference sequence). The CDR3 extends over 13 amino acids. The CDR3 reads CASSRQGGEKLFF. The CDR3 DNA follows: TGTGCCAGTTCCCGGCAGGGGGGCGAAAAACTGTTTTTT.

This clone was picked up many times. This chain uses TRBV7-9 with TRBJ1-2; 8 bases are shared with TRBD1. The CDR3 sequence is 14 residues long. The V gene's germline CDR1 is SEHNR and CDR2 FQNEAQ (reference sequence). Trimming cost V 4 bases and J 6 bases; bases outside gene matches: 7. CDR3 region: CASSSRQGLDGYTF. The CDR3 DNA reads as TGTGCCAGCAGCTCGAGACAGGGGTTGGATGGCTACACCTTC.